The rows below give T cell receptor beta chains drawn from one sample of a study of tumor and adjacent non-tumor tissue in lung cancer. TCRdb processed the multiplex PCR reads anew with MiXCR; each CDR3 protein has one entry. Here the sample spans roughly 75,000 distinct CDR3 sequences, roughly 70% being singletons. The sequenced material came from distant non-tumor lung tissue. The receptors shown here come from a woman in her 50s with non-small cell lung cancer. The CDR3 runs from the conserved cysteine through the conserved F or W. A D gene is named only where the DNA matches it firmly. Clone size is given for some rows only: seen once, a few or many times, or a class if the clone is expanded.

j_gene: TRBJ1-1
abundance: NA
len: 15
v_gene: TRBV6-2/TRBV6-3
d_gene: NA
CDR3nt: TGTGCCTACAGTGGTGACGGGGGCGGGTACACTGAAGCTTTCTTT
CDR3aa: CAYSGDGGGYTEAFF

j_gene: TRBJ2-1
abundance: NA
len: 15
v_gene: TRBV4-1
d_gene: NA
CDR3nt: TGCGCCAGCAGCCAAGATAGCCGTCCCTACAATGAGCGGTTCTTC
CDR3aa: CASSQDSRPYNERFF

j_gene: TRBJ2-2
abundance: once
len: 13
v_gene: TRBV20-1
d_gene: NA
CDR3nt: TGCAATGCTTACCGTTATGAATCCGGGGAGCCGTTTTTT
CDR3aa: CNAYRYESGEPFF

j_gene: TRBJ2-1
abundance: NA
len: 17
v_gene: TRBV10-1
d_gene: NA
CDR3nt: TGCGACAGCAGTCCGGACGGCGGCTTTGGCGGTGGCTATGAGCAGTTCTTC
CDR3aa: CDSSPDGGFGGGYEQFF

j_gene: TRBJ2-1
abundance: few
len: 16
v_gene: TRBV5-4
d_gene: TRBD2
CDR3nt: TGTACCAGCAGCTTGGATATGACTAGCGGGAGCGATGAGCAGTTCTTC
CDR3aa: CTSSLDMTSGSDEQFF

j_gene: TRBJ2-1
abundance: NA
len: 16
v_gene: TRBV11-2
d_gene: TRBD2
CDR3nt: TGTACCAACAGCTTAGTGAATAGCGGGAGTAAGAATGAGCAGTTCTTC
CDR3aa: CTNSLVNSGSKNEQFF

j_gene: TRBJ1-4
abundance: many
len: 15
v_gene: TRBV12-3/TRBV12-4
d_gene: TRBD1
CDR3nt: TGTGCCAGCAGTTCAGGACAGGGGGTGAGGGAAAAACTGTTTTTT
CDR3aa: CASSSGQGVREKLFF

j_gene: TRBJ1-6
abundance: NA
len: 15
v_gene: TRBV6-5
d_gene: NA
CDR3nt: TGTGCCATCAATCACACGACAGGAGAGGACTCACCCCTCCACTTT
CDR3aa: CAINHTTGEDSPLHF

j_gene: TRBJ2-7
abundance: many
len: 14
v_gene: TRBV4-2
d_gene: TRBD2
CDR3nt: TGTGCCAGCAGCCAAGAAACTAGCGCGTCCGAGCAGTACTTC
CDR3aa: CASSQETSASEQYF

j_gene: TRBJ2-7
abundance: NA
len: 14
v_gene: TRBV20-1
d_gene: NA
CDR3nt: TGCAGAGTTGGCCGAGAAGGCACGGGCTACGAGCAGTACTTC
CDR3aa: CRVGREGTGYEQYF

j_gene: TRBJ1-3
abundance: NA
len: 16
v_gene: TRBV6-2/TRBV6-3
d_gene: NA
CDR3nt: TGTGCCAGCAGTTATTTCGGACAGTGCCCTGGAAACACCATATATTTT
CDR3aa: CASSYFGQCPGNTIYF

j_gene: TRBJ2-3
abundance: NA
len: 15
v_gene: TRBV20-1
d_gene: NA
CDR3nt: TGCAGTGCTCTGTCGGCGGAAACTAGCACAGATACGGAGTATTTT
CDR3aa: CSALSAETSTDTEYF

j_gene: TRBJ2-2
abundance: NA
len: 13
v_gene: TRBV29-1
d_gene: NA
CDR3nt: TGCACCGTTGATCGGGGAGACACCGGGGAGCTGTCTTTT
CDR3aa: CTVDRGDTGELSF

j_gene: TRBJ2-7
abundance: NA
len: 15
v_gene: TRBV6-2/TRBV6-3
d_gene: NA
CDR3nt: TGTGTCAGTAGCCTCACCGGGACGGGACCCTACGAGCAGTACTTC
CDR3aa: CVSSLTGTGPYEQYF

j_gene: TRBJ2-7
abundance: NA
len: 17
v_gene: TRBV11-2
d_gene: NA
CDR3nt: TGTGCCAGCAGCTCGGCCGCGGGACGCACGGGGTCCTACGAGCAGTACTTC
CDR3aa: CASSSAAGRTGSYEQYF

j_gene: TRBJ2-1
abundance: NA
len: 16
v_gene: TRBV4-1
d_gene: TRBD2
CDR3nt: TGCGCCAGAAGCCGCACACTAGCGGAGACCTACAATGAGCAGTTCTTC
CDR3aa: CARSRTLAETYNEQFF

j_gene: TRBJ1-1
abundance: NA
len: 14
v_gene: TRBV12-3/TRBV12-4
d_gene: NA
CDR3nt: TGTGCCAGCAATCTCTCCGGGACAAGTTTTGAAGCTTTCTTT
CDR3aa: CASNLSGTSFEAFF

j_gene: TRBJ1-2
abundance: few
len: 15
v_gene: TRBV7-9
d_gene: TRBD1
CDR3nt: TGTGCCAGCAGCTCCACGGACAGGGAATTTGATGGCTACACCTTC
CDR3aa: CASSSTDREFDGYTF

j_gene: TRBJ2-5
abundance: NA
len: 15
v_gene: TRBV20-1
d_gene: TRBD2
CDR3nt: TGCAGTGCTCATGGGGCGGGAGGGTCGGGAGAGACCCAGTACTTC
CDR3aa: CSAHGAGGSGETQYF

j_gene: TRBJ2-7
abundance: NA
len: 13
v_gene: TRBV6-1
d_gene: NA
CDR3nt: TGTGCCAGCAATGAAGGGGGGTACTACGAGCAGTACTTC
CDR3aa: CASNEGGYYEQYF

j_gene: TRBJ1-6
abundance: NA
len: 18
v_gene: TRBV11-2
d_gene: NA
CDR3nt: TGTGCCAGCAGCTTAGATCTTATAGGGTCACCCTATAATTCACCCCTCCACTTT
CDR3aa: CASSLDLIGSPYNSPLHF